The next 8 T cell receptor beta chains were all read from a single sample in a study of radiation and T cells in renal cell carcinoma. Produced via immunoSEQ multiplex PCR; TCRdb's table is partial and in-frame only. Counted here are approximately 22,000 clones, nearly 80% occurring once; the ten biggest clones make up approximately 39%. The time point is: baseline pretreatment blood. Documented treatment: 15 Gy SBRT to primary tumor, nephrectomy 4 weeks later. The specimen comprised blood, sampled from a patient whose treatment included radiotherapy and nephrectomy. All receptors come from a man in his sixties with renal cell carcinoma.

The chain combines TRBV7-4 with TRBJ1-3; 11 bases are a match to TRBD1. In germline, CDR1 is SGHVT, CDR2 SQSDAQ. With 8 bases clipped from V and 5 bases from J, the junction kept 14 bases outside the gene matches. The CDR3 covers 17 residues. In DNA, the CDR3 is TGTGCCAGCGAAGTACTAAAGGACAGGGGGCGCAGAAACACCATATATTTT. The encoded protein is CASEVLKDRGRRNTIYF.

This chain uses TRBV18 with TRBJ1-5; 7 bases align to TRBD1. V gave up 5 bases and J gave up 3 bases; unmatched junction bases: 4. The CDR3 totals 14 residues. Per the germline V gene, CDR1 is KGHSH and CDR2 is LQKENI. The CDR3 nucleotides are TGTGCCAGCTCAGCCGGGACAGCCAATCAGCCCCAGCATTTT. As protein: CASSAGTANQPQHF.

The rearrangement links TRBV10-3 to TRBJ1-2; D not resolved. This CDR3 has 15 amino acids. V was cut by 3 bases and J by 4 bases, with 15 bases left in between. The germline gives CDR1 ENHRY, CDR2 SYGVKD. The CDR3, as DNA: TGTGCCATCAGTGATCCGAACGGGTCTACCTATGGCTACACCTTC. Translating gives CAISDPNGSTYGYTF.

The chain uses TRBV29-1 and TRBJ1-1, with TRBD1 as a possible D gene (5 bases). Germline CDR1 reads SQVTM; CDR2 reads ANQGSEA. Deletions cut 4 bases from V and 0 bases from J, with 9 bases between. The CDR3 consists of 13 residues. The CDR3 nucleotides are TGCAGCGTTGGACAGAATATGAACACTGAAGCTTTCTTT. It specifies CSVGQNMNTEAFF.

The V gene is TRBV5-4, the J gene TRBJ2-3; a weak D match, TRBD1 (6 bases). This CDR3 contains 15 residues. The V gene's germline CDR1 is SGHNT and CDR2 YYREEE (reference sequence). Trimming pared 4 bases from V and 6 bases from J, leaving 18 bases between. The CDR3 nucleotides are TGTGCCAGCAGCGCATCAGGGGAACTAGGCGATACGCAGTATTTT. As protein: CASSASGELGDTQYF. Looking up the rest from reference TRBV5-4 and TRBJ2-3 gives the full variable domain: ETGVTQSPTHLIKTRGQQVTLRCSSQSGHNTVSWYQQALGQGPQFIFQYYREEENGRGNFPPRFSGLQFPNYSSELNVNALELDDSALYLCASSASGELGDTQYFGPGTRLTVL.

The chain combines TRBV5-1 with TRBJ1-1; no clear D gene. There are 16 residues in the CDR3. Germline values: CDR1 SGHRS, CDR2 YFSETQ. V was trimmed by 3 bases and J by 1 base, leaving 16 bases between them. CDR3 amino acids: CASSSLAGSRNTEAFF. In DNA form, the CDR3 reads TGCGCCAGCAGCTCGTTAGCGGGATCTCGGAACACTGAAGCTTTCTTT. The full variable domain, rest sourced from reference TRBV5-1 and TRBJ1-1, is KAGVTQTPRYLIKTRGQQVTLSCSPISGHRSVSWYQQTPGQGLQFLFEYFSETQRNKGNFPGRFSGRQFSNSRSEMNVSTLELGDSALYLCASSSLAGSRNTEAFFGQGTRLTVV.

This chain uses TRBV6-1 with TRBJ1-4; the D is unclear. V was clipped by 4 bases and J by 7 bases, with 13 bases between them. Germline V gene lookup returns CDR1 MNHNS and CDR2 SASEGT. The CDR3 consists of 14 residues. The CDR3 sequence: CASSVQGFIEKLFF. In DNA form, the CDR3 reads TGTGCCAGCAGTGTTCAAGGGTTTATTGAAAAACTGTTTTTT.

The V and J genes are TRBV6-5 and TRBJ1-1; D is uncertain. This CDR3 is built from 11 residues. The V gene's germline CDR1 is MNHEY and CDR2 SVGAGI. Trimming removed 4 bases at V and 11 bases at J, with 11 bases between. In DNA form, the CDR3 reads TGTGCCAGCAGTTTTGGGAGGGAGGCTTTCTTT. Translation gives CASSFGREAFF.